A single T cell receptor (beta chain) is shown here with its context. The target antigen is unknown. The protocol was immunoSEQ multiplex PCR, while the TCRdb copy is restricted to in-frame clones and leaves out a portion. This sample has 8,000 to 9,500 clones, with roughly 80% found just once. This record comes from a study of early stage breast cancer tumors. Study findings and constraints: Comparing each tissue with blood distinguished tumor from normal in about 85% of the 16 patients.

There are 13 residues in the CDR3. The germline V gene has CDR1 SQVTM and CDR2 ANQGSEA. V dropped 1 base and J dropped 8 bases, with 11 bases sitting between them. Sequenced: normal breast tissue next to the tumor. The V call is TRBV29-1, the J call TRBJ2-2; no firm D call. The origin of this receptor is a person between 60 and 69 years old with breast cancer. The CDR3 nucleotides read TGCAGCGTTGAAGGGAACAGCAGGGGGGAGCTGTTTTTT. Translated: CSVEGNSRGELFF.